These 11 T cell receptor beta chains came from one sample sequenced in a study of response to subunit inactivated influenza vaccine. TCRdb re-called the RT-PCR reads with MiXCR, one entry per CDR3 protein. Of approximately 490,000 distinct CDR3 sequences in the sample, under 8.5% were seen once. The source material was PBMCs from blood, sampled around 25 months after vaccination. These receptors all stem from a man between 50 and 69 years old who received an inactivated influenza vaccine.

The table lists this clonotype with many counts. J is TRBJ2-4 and V is TRBV5-1, with D possibly being TRBD1 (5 bases). Trimming removed 3 bases at V and 4 bases at J, with 14 bases between. The CDR3 runs to 15 residues. Germline V lookup: CDR1 SGHRS, CDR2 YFSETQ. In nucleotides, the CDR3 is TGCGCCAGCAGCTGGGGCCCGGGTCCTAAAAACATTCAGTACTTC. This sequence encodes CASSWGPGPKNIQYF.

This clonotype was counted only a few times. The chain carries TRBV15 and TRBJ2-5; maybe TRBD1 (6 bases). V was pared by 5 bases and J by 3 bases, with 10 bases between. The CDR3 loop spans 13 amino acids. Germline-derived CDR1 and CDR2 are LNHNV and YYDKDF (reference sequence). The CDR3 sequence: CATSRDNKETQYF. The CDR3 DNA sequence: TGTGCCACCAGCCGGGACAACAAAGAGACCCAGTACTTC.

The V gene is TRBV7-6, the J gene TRBJ2-5; D is uncertain. V lost 1 base and J 1 base, leaving 10 bases between the germline ends. Germline V gene data show CDR1 as SGHVS and CDR2 as FNYEAQ. The CDR3 consists of 15 residues. CDR3 sequence: CASSLVARPQETQYF. The DNA of the CDR3 is TGTGCCAGCAGCTTAGTAGCCCGTCCCCAAGAGACCCAGTACTTC.

This clonotype was found a few times. CDR3 bases: TGCGCCAGCAGCTTGGTGGCAGTGACGAACACCGGGGAGCTGTTTTTT. It yields the protein CASSLVAVTNTGELFF. The V gene is TRBV5-1, the J gene TRBJ2-2; unclear D gene. The V gene lost 0 bases and the J gene lost 0 bases, with 9 bases spanning the gap. Germline CDR1 and CDR2: SGHRS and YFSETQ. The CDR3 is made up of 16 amino acids.

The table lists this clonotype with a few counts. The chain uses TRBV6-2 or TRBV6-3 and TRBJ2-2; 9 positions agree with TRBD1. There are 16 residues in the CDR3. Germline trimming cut 6 bases from V and 6 bases from J; bases unmatched to any gene: 11. Germline V gives CDR1 MNHEY, CDR2 SVGEGT. CDR3 nucleotide sequence: TGTGCCAGCAGGCTCGCCGGGACAGGGTCCCCCGGGGAGCTGTTTTTT. Its protein product is CASRLAGTGSPGELFF.

The table lists this clonotype with a few counts. The genes are TRBV7-9 and TRBJ1-1, with no clear D. The CDR3 runs to 13 residues. Germline assignment: CDR1 SEHNR and CDR2 FQNEAQ (reference sequence). The V end was cut by 3 bases, the J end by 3 bases, with 8 bases between. The CDR3 nucleotides are TGTGCCAGCAGCTTCGTCCGAGACACTGAAGCTTTCTTT. Protein: CASSFVRDTEAFF.

At least ten counts were recorded for this clonotype. V usage is TRBV5-1 and J usage is TRBJ2-1; 12 bases match TRBD2. Looked up from germline, CDR1 is SGHRS and CDR2 is YFSETQ. V shed 8 bases and J 7 bases; nucleotides not matched to a gene: 7. There are 14 residues in the CDR3. CDR3 residues: CASSTSGRGNEQFF. CDR3 nucleotide sequence: TGCGCCAGTTCGACTAGCGGGAGAGGTAATGAGCAGTTCTTC.

This clonotype was detected ten times or more. The gene calls are TRBV7-2 and TRBJ2-5; tentatively, D is TRBD2 (6 bases). CDR1 and CDR2 from the germline V gene are SGHTA and FQGNSA. V was trimmed by 3 bases and J by 2 bases, leaving 10 bases between them. This CDR3 has 14 residues. The CDR3 DNA follows: TGTGCCAGCAGCTTTCAGAGCGGGCAAGAGACCCAGTACTTC. Its translation: CASSFQSGQETQYF.

This clonotype was detected many times. The J gene is TRBJ1-1, the V gene TRBV7-9; D gene uncertain. The CDR3 loop spans 11 amino acids. With 3 bases removed from V and 4 bases from J, the gap between germline ends came to 3 bases. Germline assignment: CDR1 SEHNR and CDR2 FQNEAQ (reference sequence). CDR3 residues: CASSFSTEAFF. CDR3 DNA sequence: TGTGCCAGCAGCTTCAGCACTGAAGCTTTCTTT.

This clonotype was picked up many times. V gene TRBV3-1 combines with J gene TRBJ2-7; D call uncertain. The ends were cut back, 1 base at V and 1 base at J, with 2 bases in the middle. The CDR3 loop spans 12 amino acids. Germline V gene lookup returns CDR1 LGHDT and CDR2 YNNKEL (reference sequence). The CDR3 sequence is CASSQGSYEQYF. The CDR3 bases are TGTGCCAGCAGCCAAGGATCCTACGAGCAGTACTTC.

The rearrangement joins TRBV20-1 to TRBJ2-3, with a weak D call TRBD1 (6 bases). V dropped 0 bases and J dropped 0 bases, with 10 bases sitting between them. The CDR3 covers 15 residues. In germline, CDR1 is DFQATT, CDR2 SNEGSKA (reference sequence). CDR3 sequence: CSARDTGFSTDTQYF. In DNA form, the CDR3 reads TGCAGTGCTAGAGATACAGGGTTTAGCACAGATACGCAGTATTTT.